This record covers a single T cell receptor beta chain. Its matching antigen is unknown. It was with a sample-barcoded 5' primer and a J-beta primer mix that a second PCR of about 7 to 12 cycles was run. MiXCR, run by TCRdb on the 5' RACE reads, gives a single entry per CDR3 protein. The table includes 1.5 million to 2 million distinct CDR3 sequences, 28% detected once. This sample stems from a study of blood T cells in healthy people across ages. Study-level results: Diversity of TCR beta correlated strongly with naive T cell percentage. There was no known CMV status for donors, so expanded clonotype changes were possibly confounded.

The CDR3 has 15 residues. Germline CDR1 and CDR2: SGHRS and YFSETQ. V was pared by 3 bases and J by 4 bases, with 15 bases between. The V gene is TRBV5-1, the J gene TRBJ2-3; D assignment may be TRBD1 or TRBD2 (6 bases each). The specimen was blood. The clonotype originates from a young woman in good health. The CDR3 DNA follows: TGCGCCAGCAGCTGGGAAGGGGGGTTCGCAGATACGCAGTATTTT. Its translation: CASSWEGGFADTQYF.